Only a few counts were recorded for the clone carrying this TCR beta chain. The record originates from a study of CD8 T cells in ankylosing spondylitis. The V gene's germline CDR1 is MNHNS and CDR2 SASEGT. The CDR3 length is 14 residues. V trimming: 5 bases; J trimming: 2 bases; junction bases outside the gene matches: 4. One entry per CDR3 protein, called by TCRdb with MiXCR from the 5' RACE reads. The sample lists around 280,000 distinct CDR3 sequences, roughly 20% seen once, with 7.5% to 9.5% in the top ten. Sequencing input: blood, either unsorted or a sorted T cell fraction (not recorded which). This TCR derives from a male donor with ankylosing spondylitis or in good health (not recorded which). The V gene is TRBV6-1, the J gene TRBJ2-3; 7 bases fit TRBD2. CDR3 amino acids: CASSKTSPTDTQYF. CDR3 DNA sequence: TGTGCCAGCAGTAAGACTAGCCCCACAGATACGCAGTATTTT.